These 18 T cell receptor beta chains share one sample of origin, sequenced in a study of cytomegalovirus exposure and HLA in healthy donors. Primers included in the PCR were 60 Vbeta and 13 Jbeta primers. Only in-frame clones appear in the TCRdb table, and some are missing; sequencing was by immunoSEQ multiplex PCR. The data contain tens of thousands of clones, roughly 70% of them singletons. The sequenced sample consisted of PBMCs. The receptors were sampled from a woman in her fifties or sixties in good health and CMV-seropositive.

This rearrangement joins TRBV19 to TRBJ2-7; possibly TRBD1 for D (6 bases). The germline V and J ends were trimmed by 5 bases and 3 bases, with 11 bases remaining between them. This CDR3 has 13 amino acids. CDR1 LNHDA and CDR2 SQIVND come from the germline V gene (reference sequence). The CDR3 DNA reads TGTGCCAGTAGTTGGGGGCGGAACTACGAGCAGTACTTC. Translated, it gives CASSWGRNYEQYF.

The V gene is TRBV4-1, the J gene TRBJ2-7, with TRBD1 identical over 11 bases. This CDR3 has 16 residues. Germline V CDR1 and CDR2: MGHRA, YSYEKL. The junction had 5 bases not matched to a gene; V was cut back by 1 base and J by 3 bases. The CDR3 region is CASSQGGTGGGYEQYF. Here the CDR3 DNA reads TGCGCCAGCAGCCAAGGCGGGACAGGGGGAGGCTACGAGCAGTACTTC.

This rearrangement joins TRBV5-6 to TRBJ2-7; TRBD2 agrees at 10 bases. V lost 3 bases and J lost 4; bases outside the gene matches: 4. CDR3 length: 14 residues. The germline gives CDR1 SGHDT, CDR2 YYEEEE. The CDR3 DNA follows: TGTGCCAGCAGCTCCGGACTAGCGGCATACGAGCAGTACTTC. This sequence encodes CASSSGLAAYEQYF.

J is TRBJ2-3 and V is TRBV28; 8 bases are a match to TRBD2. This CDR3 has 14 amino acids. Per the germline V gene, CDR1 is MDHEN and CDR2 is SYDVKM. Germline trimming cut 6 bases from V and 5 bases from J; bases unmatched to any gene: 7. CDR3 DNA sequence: TGTGCCAGCAGGAACGGGGGGGCAATAGATACGCAGTATTTT. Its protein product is CASRNGGAIDTQYF.

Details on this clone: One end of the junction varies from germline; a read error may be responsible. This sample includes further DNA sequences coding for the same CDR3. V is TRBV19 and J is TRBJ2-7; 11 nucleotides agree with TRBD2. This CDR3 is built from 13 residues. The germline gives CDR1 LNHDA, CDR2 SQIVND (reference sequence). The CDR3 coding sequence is TGTGCCAGTAGGACTAGCGGGGCCTACGAGCAATACTTC. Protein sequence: CASRTSGAYEQYF.

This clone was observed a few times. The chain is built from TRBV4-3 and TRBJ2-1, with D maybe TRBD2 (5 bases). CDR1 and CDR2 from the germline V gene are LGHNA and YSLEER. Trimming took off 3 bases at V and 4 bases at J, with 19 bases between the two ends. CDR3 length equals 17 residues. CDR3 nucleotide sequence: TGCGCCAGCAGCCACCCCTCGTTTTTAGGCGGGTACAATGAGCAGTTCTTC. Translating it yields CASSHPSFLGGYNEQFF.

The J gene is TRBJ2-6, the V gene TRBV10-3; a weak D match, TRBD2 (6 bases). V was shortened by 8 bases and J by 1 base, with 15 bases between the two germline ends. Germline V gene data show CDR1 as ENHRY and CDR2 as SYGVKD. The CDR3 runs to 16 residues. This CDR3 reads CAIGGGFASGANVLTF. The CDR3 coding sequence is TGTGCCATCGGGGGAGGTTTTGCTTCTGGGGCCAACGTCCTGACTTTC.

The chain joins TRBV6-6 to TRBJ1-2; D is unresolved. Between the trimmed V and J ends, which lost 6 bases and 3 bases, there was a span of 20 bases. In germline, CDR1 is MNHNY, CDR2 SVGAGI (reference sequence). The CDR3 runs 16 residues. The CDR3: CASRDPIQRADYGYTF. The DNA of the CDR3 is TGTGCCAGCAGAGACCCGATACAGCGGGCGGACTATGGCTACACCTTC.

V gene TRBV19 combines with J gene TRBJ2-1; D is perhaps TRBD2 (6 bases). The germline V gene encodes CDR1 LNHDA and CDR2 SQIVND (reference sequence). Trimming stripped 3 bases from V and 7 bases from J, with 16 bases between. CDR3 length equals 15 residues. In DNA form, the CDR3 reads TGTGCCAGTAGTATCCTTTACCGCGCGGGGAATGAGCAGTTCTTC. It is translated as CASSILYRAGNEQFF.

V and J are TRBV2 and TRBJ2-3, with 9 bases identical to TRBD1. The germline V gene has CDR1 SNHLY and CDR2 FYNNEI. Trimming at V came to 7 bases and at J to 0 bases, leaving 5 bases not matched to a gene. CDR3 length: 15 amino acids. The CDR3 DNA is TGTGCCAGCACGGGACAGGGTACAAGCACAGATACGCAGTATTTT. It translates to CASTGQGTSTDTQYF. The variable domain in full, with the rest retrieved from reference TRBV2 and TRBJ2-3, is EPEVTQTPSHQVTQMGQEVILRCVPISNHLYFYWYRQILGQKVEFLVSFYNNEISEKSEIFDDQFSVERPDGSNFTLKIRSTKLEDSAMYFCASTGQGTSTDTQYFGPGTRLTVL.

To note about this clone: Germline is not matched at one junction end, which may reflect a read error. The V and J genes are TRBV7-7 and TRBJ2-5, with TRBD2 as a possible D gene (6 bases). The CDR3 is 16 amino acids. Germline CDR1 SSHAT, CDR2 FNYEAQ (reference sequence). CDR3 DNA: TGTGCTAGCAGCCCAGGGACTGTCCGATCACAATCTACCCAGTACTTC. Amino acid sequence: CASSPGTVRSQSTQYF.

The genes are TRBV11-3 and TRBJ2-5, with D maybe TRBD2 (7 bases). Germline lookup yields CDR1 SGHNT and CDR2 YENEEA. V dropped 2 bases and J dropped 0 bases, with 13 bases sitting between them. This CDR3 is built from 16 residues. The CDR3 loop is CASSLPGGRYQETQYF. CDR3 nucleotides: TGTGCCAGCAGCTTACCCGGGGGGCGGTACCAAGAGACCCAGTACTTC.

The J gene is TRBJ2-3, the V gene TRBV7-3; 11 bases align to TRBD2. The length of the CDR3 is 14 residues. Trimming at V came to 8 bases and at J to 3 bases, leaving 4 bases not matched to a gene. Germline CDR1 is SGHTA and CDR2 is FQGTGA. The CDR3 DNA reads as TGTGCCAGCTCCCGACTAGCGGGAACAGATACGCAGTATTTT. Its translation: CASSRLAGTDTQYF.

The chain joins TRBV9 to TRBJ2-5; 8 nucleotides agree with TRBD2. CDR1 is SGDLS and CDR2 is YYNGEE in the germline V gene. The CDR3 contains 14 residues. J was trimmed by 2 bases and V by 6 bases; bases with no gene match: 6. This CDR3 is CASNTGRVQETQYF. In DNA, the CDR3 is TGTGCCAGCAATACCGGGAGGGTACAAGAGACCCAGTACTTC.

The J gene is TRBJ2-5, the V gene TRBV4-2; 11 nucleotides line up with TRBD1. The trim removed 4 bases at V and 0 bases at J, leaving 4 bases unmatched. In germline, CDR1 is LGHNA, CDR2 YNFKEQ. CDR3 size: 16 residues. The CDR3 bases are TGTGCCAGCAGCCCTCCGGGACAGGGGGACCAAGAGACCCAGTACTTC. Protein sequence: CASSPPGQGDQETQYF.

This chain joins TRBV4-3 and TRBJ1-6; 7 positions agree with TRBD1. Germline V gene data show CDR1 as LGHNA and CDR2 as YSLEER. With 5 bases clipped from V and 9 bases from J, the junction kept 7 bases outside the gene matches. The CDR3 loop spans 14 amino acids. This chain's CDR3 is CASSTGQEASPLHF. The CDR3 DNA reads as TGCGCCAGCAGCACTGGACAGGAGGCTTCACCCCTCCACTTT.

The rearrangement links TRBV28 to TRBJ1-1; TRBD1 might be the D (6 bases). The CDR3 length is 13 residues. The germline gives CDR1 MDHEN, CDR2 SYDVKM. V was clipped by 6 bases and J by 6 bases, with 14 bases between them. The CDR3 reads CASSLGQRAEAFF. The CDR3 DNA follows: TGTGCCAGCAGCTTAGGACAGAGGGCTGAAGCTTTCTTT.

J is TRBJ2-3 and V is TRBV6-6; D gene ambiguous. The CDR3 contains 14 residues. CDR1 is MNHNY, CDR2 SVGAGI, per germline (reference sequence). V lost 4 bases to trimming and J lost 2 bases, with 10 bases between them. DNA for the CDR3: TGTGCCAGCAGTTTCGACACCGCCACAGATACGCAGTATTTT. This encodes CASSFDTATDTQYF.